These 17 T cell receptor beta chains originate from one sample sequenced in a study of blood T cell repertoires in COVID-19. This table comes from immunoSEQ multiplex PCR, and its TCRdb copy is limited to in-frame clones, with some not included. The repertoire consists of 350,000 or so clones, with about 90% occurring once and the leading ten covering about 0.93%. Specimen: PBMCs or T cells enriched from blood (not recorded which). The origin of the receptors is a woman in her 30s who had recovered from COVID-19.

This clone was recorded once. The CDR3 DNA sequence: TGTGCCAGCAGCCCAACCTCCCGCGGGGCAACCAAAAACATTCAGTACTTC. Its translation: CASSPTSRGATKNIQYF. V and J are TRBV4-2 and TRBJ2-4; tentative D call: TRBD2 (6 bases). CDR3 length equals 17 residues. Germline values: CDR1 LGHNA, CDR2 YNFKEQ. Trimming pared 4 bases from V and 2 bases from J, leaving 18 bases between.

This chain joins TRBV29-1 and TRBJ1-4; perhaps TRBD1 as D (5 bases). The CDR3 totals 12 residues. CDR1 is SQVTM and CDR2 is ANQGSEA in the germline V gene. Trimming pared 4 bases from V and 10 bases from J, leaving 13 bases between. CDR3 amino acids: CSVGGYSGKLFF. The DNA for the CDR3 is TGCAGCGTTGGGGGCTATTCCGGAAAACTGTTTTTT.

The V and J genes are TRBV6-5 and TRBJ1-6; 9 bases line up with TRBD1. The CDR3 has 15 amino acids. The junction had 3 bases not matched to a gene; V was cut back by 1 base and J by 8 bases. Germline V CDR1 and CDR2: MNHEY, SVGAGI. In DNA, the CDR3 is TGTGCCAGCAGTTACTTACAGGGGGCAGATTCACCCCTCCACTTT. This encodes CASSYLQGADSPLHF.

The chain is built from TRBV9 and TRBJ2-1; 9 nucleotides agree with TRBD2. The CDR3 totals 17 residues. V trimming: 0 bases; J trimming: 6 bases; junction bases outside the gene matches: 10. Germline assignment: CDR1 SGDLS and CDR2 YYNGEE. The CDR3 protein is CASSVDKGSGGSNEQFF. For the CDR3, the DNA is TGTGCCAGCAGCGTAGATAAAGGGAGCGGGGGGAGCAATGAGCAGTTCTTC.

This chain links TRBV5-4 with TRBJ2-1; 8 positions agree with TRBD2. After removal of 4 bases from V and 6 bases from J, the junction contained 12 bases not matched to a gene. Germline V gene sequence: CDR1 SGHNT, CDR2 YYREEE (reference sequence). The CDR3 is made up of 16 amino acids. CDR3 sequence: CASSGELAGSVNEQFF. The CDR3, as DNA: TGTGCCAGCAGCGGGGAGTTAGCGGGAAGTGTCAATGAGCAGTTCTTC.

This clone came up once. The chain uses TRBV6-1 and TRBJ1-5; TRBD1 agrees at 7 bases. The germline V gene has CDR1 MNHNS and CDR2 SASEGT. J lost 5 bases, V lost 1 base, and 5 bases had no gene match. CDR3 length: 15 residues. CDR3 bases: TGTGCCAGCAGTGAAGGCTTTACAGGGGATCAGCCCCAGCATTTT. This translates into CASSEGFTGDQPQHF.

This clone has a single count. This chain joins TRBV5-1 and TRBJ2-3; the D gene is possibly TRBD2 (5 bases). Germline CDR1 is SGHRS and CDR2 is YFSETQ. The CDR3 totals 14 residues. Between the trimmed V and J ends, which lost 0 bases and 6 bases, there was a span of 11 bases. CDR3 DNA: TGCGCCAGCAGCTTGGCGCGACCGGGGGATACGCAGTATTTT. Encoded protein: CASSLARPGDTQYF.

This chain connects TRBV15 to TRBJ1-2, with D perhaps TRBD1 (6 bases). Germline CDR1 and CDR2: LNHNV and YYDKDF (reference sequence). The CDR3 length is 13 residues. Trimming took off 5 bases at V and 3 bases at J, with 10 bases between the two ends. CDR3 in amino acids: CATSPHRDYGYTF. The CDR3 bases are TGTGCCACCAGCCCTCACAGGGACTATGGCTACACCTTC.

The chain uses TRBV28 and TRBJ1-2; 7 bases line up with TRBD1. J was trimmed by 3 bases and V by 5 bases; bases with no gene match: 6. The CDR3 runs to 14 residues. Germline loops: CDR1 MDHEN, CDR2 SYDVKM. CDR3 sequence (DNA): TGTGCCAGCAGTCCGACAGGGCCCTACTATGGCTACACCTTC. This encodes CASSPTGPYYGYTF.

The chain links TRBV3-1 (or the pseudogene TRBV3-2) to TRBJ2-3; D is unclear. Germline CDR1 LGHDT, CDR2 YNNKEL (reference sequence). The ends were cut back, 1 base at V and 2 bases at J, with 13 bases in the middle. CDR3 size: 16 residues. The CDR3 spells CASSQVVQANTDTQYF. The CDR3 DNA is TGTGCCAGCAGCCAAGTAGTGCAAGCGAACACAGATACGCAGTATTTT.

The gene calls are TRBV27 and TRBJ2-5; 9 positions agree with TRBD2. Germline trimming cut 2 bases from V and 1 base from J; bases unmatched to any gene: 5. The CDR3 has 16 residues. Germline V gives CDR1 MNHEY, CDR2 SMNVEV (reference sequence). Written as DNA, the CDR3 is TGTGCCAGCAGTTTAAAGGCGGGGGGGGTCCAAGAGACCCAGTACTTC. The encoded protein is CASSLKAGGVQETQYF.

V and J are TRBV24-1 and TRBJ2-7; 10 positions match TRBD1. The germline V gene has CDR1 KGHDR and CDR2 SFDVKD. With 9 bases clipped from V and 6 bases from J, the junction kept 4 bases outside the gene matches. This CDR3 spans 12 amino acids. The CDR3 here is CATGTGVGEQYF. For the CDR3, the DNA is TGTGCCACCGGGACAGGGGTTGGCGAGCAGTACTTC.

The rearrangement uses TRBV12-3 or TRBV12-4 and TRBJ2-5, with a possible D match to TRBD2 (6 bases). The CDR3 loop spans 13 amino acids. V was cut by 6 bases and J by 4 bases, with 12 bases left in between. DNA of the CDR3: TGTGCCAGCAGACGGGAGTTTGCAGAGACCCAGTACTTC. It yields the protein CASRREFAETQYF.

This chain links TRBV13 with TRBJ1-2; TRBD1 matches 12 bases. With V trimmed by 5 bases and J by 2 bases, 3 bases remained unmatched. The CDR3 is 15 residues long. Looked up from germline, CDR1 is PRHDT and CDR2 is FYEKMQ (reference sequence). The CDR3 DNA reads as TGTGCCAGCAGCGGGGACAGGGGGCGGAACTATGGCTACACCTTC. Its translation: CASSGDRGRNYGYTF. Variable domain in full (rest from reference TRBV13 and TRBJ1-2): AAGVIQSPRHLIKEKRETATLKCYPIPRHDTVYWYQQGPGQDPQFLISFYEKMQSDKGSIPDRFSAQQFSDYHSELNMSSLELGDSALYFCASSGDRGRNYGYTFGSGTRLTVV.

The chain combines TRBV12-2 with TRBJ1-6. TRBV12-2 is an annotated pseudogene. The CDR3 is 13 amino acids. CDR3 loop: CASRPSEDSPLHF. The CDR3 DNA reads TGTGCAAGTCGCCCGTCTGAGGATTCACCCCTCCACTTT.

The chain combines TRBV2 with TRBJ1-4; 10 bases match TRBD1. Germline-derived CDR1 and CDR2 are SNHLY and FYNNEI. With 6 bases clipped from V and 8 bases from J, the junction kept 6 bases outside the gene matches. The CDR3 is made up of 14 amino acids. CDR3 sequence (DNA): TGTGCCAGCAGACCCGGGACAGGGGCCGAAAAACTGTTTTTT. This sequence encodes CASRPGTGAEKLFF. The full variable domain, rest sourced from reference TRBV2 and TRBJ1-4, is EPEVTQTPSHQVTQMGQEVILRCVPISNHLYFYWYRQILGQKVEFLVSFYNNEISEKSEIFDDQFSVERPDGSNFTLKIRSTKLEDSAMYFCASRPGTGAEKLFFGSGTQLSVL.

V is TRBV7-9 and J is TRBJ2-7; 8 bases are shared with TRBD1. Germline CDR1 SEHNR, CDR2 FQNEAQ (reference sequence). V shed 5 bases and J 6 bases; nucleotides not matched to a gene: 9. The CDR3 contains 14 residues. In DNA form, the CDR3 reads TGTGCCAGCAGCCTGGACAGGGTTGGAGGCGAGCAGTACTTC. Translation gives CASSLDRVGGEQYF.